This entry lists 29 T cell receptor beta chains sequenced from one sample in a study of early T cells in non-severe SARS-CoV-2 infection. TCRdb reprocessed the 5' RACE reads with MiXCR, giving one entry per CDR3 protein. The repertoire holds 100,000 to 120,000 distinct CDR3 sequences, with over 10% as singletons. The sample comprised whole blood. These receptors were collected from an adult who was a healthcare worker with PCR-confirmed SARS-CoV-2 infection or an uninfected control (not recorded which).

This clonotype was detected a few times. V and J are TRBV28 and TRBJ1-2; D call uncertain. The germline V and J ends were trimmed by 1 base and 5 bases, with 11 bases remaining between them. Germline V CDR1 and CDR2: MDHEN, SYDVKM. This CDR3 is 14 amino acids long. Here the CDR3 DNA reads TGTGCCAGCAGTTTATTTAGAGTACCTTATGGCTACACCTTC. Translated, it gives CASSLFRVPYGYTF.

For the CDR3, the DNA is TGTGCCAGCACCCCAGACAGATCGGACTATGGCTACACCTTC. As protein: CASTPDRSDYGYTF. V gene TRBV12-3 or TRBV12-4 combines with J gene TRBJ1-2; possibly TRBD1 for D (5 bases). The V end was cut by 7 bases, the J end by 3 bases, with 15 bases between. This CDR3 is 14 amino acids long.

This clonotype has only a few counts. CDR3 sequence reads: CASSQSGGFYNEQFF. The CDR3 nucleotides read TGTGCCAGCAGCCAAAGCGGGGGGTTTTACAATGAGCAGTTCTTC. The J gene is TRBJ2-1, the V gene TRBV5-4; 9 nucleotides match TRBD2. The CDR3 is 15 residues long. CDR1 SGHNT and CDR2 YYREEE come from the germline V gene (reference sequence). V trimming: 4 bases; J trimming: 4 bases; junction bases outside the gene matches: 6.

This clonotype was seen repeatedly, ten times or more. The chain joins TRBV10-1 to TRBJ1-3, with a tentative D call TRBD1 (5 bases). V gave up 3 bases and J gave up 4 bases, with 10 bases separating them. The CDR3 has 14 residues. Germline values: CDR1 WNHNN, CDR2 SYGVQD (reference sequence). The CDR3 is CASSDSGLGNTIYF. CDR3 in DNA: TGCGCCAGCAGTGATTCGGGACTGGGAAACACCATATATTTT.

This clonotype has more than one count but fewer than ten. The V and J genes are TRBV20-1 and TRBJ2-3; 9 nucleotides agree with TRBD2. Germline loops: CDR1 DFQATT, CDR2 SNEGSKA (reference sequence). The ends lost 1 base at V and 4 bases at J; junction bases unmatched: 6. The CDR3 covers 15 residues. This CDR3 is CSARVRTSEADTQYF. The CDR3 DNA is TGCAGTGCTAGAGTCCGGACTAGCGAGGCAGATACGCAGTATTTT.

This clonotype was picked up many times. The chain has TRBV30 and TRBJ2-7, with a possible D match to TRBD2 (5 bases). The V gene lost 3 bases and the J gene lost 3 bases, with 18 bases spanning the gap. Germline V gene data show CDR1 as GTSNPN and CDR2 as SVGIG (reference sequence). The CDR3 runs to 15 residues. CDR3 amino acids: CAWSGPFSRDYEQYF. The CDR3 DNA follows: TGTGCCTGGAGCGGCCCGTTCTCTCGGGACTACGAGCAGTACTTC. The complete variable domain, with remaining parts taken from reference TRBV30 and TRBJ2-7, reads SQTIHQWPATLVQPVGSPLSLECTVEGTSNPNLYWYRQAAGRGLQLLFYSVGIGQISSEVPQNLSASRPQDRQFILSSKKLLLSDSGFYLCAWSGPFSRDYEQYFGPGTRLTVT.

This clonotype has more than one count but fewer than ten. This rearrangement joins TRBV12-3 or TRBV12-4 to TRBJ2-2; 8 bases match TRBD1. V dropped 2 bases and J dropped 6; count of bases not matched to a gene: 8. The CDR3 loop spans 16 amino acids. CDR3 nucleotides: TGTGCCAGCAGTTTAACCCGGACAGGGTCGGCCGGGGAGCTGTTTTTT. Protein sequence: CASSLTRTGSAGELFF.

The V gene is TRBV28, the J gene TRBJ1-2; 8 nucleotides line up with TRBD1. The V segment lost 5 bases and the J segment 2 bases; nucleotides outside the gene matches: 4. The CDR3 totals 14 residues. The germline V gene encodes CDR1 MDHEN and CDR2 SYDVKM. Written as DNA, the CDR3 is TGTGCCAGCAGTAACCACAGGGGGAACTATGGCTACACCTTC. Translated, it gives CASSNHRGNYGYTF.

The chain is built from TRBV20-1 and TRBJ1-1; unclear D gene. CDR3 length: 13 residues. Germline V CDR1 and CDR2: DFQATT, SNEGSKA (reference sequence). V dropped 0 bases and J dropped 2 bases, with 7 bases sitting between them. For the CDR3, the DNA is TGCAGTGCTAGAGATTTGGGCAACACTGAAGCTTTCTTT. This codes for CSARDLGNTEAFF.

The chain combines TRBV5-6 with TRBJ1-5; D perhaps matches TRBD1 (5 bases). This CDR3 has 14 residues. CDR1 is SGHDT, CDR2 YYEEEE, per germline. Trimming removed 0 bases from V and 5 bases from J, with 9 bases in between. The CDR3 reads CASSLAWGDQPQHF. The CDR3 DNA reads as TGTGCCAGCAGCTTGGCCTGGGGGGATCAGCCCCAGCATTTT.

The rearrangement joins TRBV7-6 to TRBJ2-1, with 9 bases aligning to TRBD1. Germline loops: CDR1 SGHVS, CDR2 FNYEAQ. The junction had 17 bases not matched to a gene; V was cut back by 0 bases and J by 5 bases. The length of the CDR3 is 20 residues. The CDR3 is CASSLASSGTGRVRNNEQFF. The DNA for the CDR3 is TGTGCCAGCAGCTTAGCGTCGTCCGGGACAGGGAGGGTCAGGAACAATGAGCAGTTCTTC.

This clonotype occurred many times. V gene TRBV12-3 or TRBV12-4 combines with J gene TRBJ1-5, with 9 bases aligning to TRBD1. The CDR3 has 16 amino acids. V lost 1 base and J lost 6; bases outside the gene matches: 7. The CDR3 nucleotides read TGTGCCAGCAGTTTAGAGACAGGGGGGTCGGTTCAGCCCCAGCATTTT. Its translation is CASSLETGGSVQPQHF.

In its sample, this clonotype was seen many times. The J gene is TRBJ2-3, the V gene TRBV28; 12 bases map to TRBD1. V was clipped by 6 bases and J by 7 bases; unmatched bases: 11. Germline V CDR1 and CDR2: MDHEN, SYDVKM. CDR3 size: 16 residues. Here the CDR3 reads CASSRPGTGGKNTQYF. The CDR3 DNA reads as TGTGCCAGCAGCAGACCCGGGACAGGGGGCAAAAATACGCAGTATTTT.

The sample holds a few counts of this clonotype. The CDR3 here is CASMRGGGGNTEAFF. The CDR3 region has the DNA TGTGCCAGCATGAGAGGAGGGGGAGGAAACACTGAAGCTTTCTTT. The chain joins TRBV6-2 or TRBV6-3 to TRBJ1-1; TRBD1 is a possible D gene (6 bases). The V end lost 7 bases, the J end lost 2 bases, and 17 bases lay between the germline ends. The germline V gene encodes CDR1 MNHEY and CDR2 SVGEGT. The CDR3 extends over 15 amino acids.

V is TRBV6-6 and J is TRBJ2-7; D unresolved. This CDR3 contains 15 residues. V shed 0 bases and J shed 3 bases, with 12 bases lying between them. The germline CDR1 and CDR2 sequences are MNHNY and SVGAGI (reference sequence). Written as DNA, the CDR3 is TGTGCCAGCAGTTACTCGCTGGCCAGAGACTACGAGCAGTACTTC. Translated: CASSYSLARDYEQYF.

This clonotype was detected only a few times. The chain combines TRBV7-9 with TRBJ1-3; 7 bases line up with TRBD1. Trimming took 4 bases from V and 3 from J; bases not matched to a gene: 6. The CDR3 has 15 amino acids. CDR1 is SEHNR and CDR2 is FQNEAQ in the germline V gene (reference sequence). The CDR3 DNA is TGTGCCAGCAGCTGGAGACAGGGTGGTGGAAACACCATATATTTT. It is translated as CASSWRQGGGNTIYF.

This clonotype was found a few times. The CDR3 sequence is CASSPAGASLMGYTF. For the CDR3, the DNA is TGTGCCAGCAGTCCCGCTGGGGCCAGTCTCATGGGCTACACCTTC. This chain connects TRBV6-6 to TRBJ1-2; TRBD1 might be the D (5 bases). Germline values: CDR1 MNHNY, CDR2 SVGAGI (reference sequence). Trimming pared 5 bases from V and 8 bases from J, leaving 21 bases between. This CDR3 is 15 amino acids long.

The CDR3 spells CASSPLREKLFF. CDR3 bases: TGTGCCAGCAGCCCCCTCAGAGAAAAACTGTTTTTT. V usage is TRBV7-9 and J usage is TRBJ1-4; D is undetermined. V gave up 5 bases and J gave up 8 bases, with 9 bases separating them. The CDR3 has 12 amino acids. Germline V gene lookup returns CDR1 SEHNR and CDR2 FQNEAQ (reference sequence).

This clonotype was seen many times. The V call is TRBV28, the J call TRBJ2-1; TRBD2 matches 9 bases. The V segment lost 2 bases and the J segment 7 bases; nucleotides outside the gene matches: 6. The CDR3 spans 15 residues. CDR1 and CDR2 (germline): MDHEN, SYDVKM. CDR3 amino acids: CASSLILAGINEQFF. CDR3 nucleotides: TGTGCCAGCAGTTTAATTCTAGCGGGGATAAATGAGCAGTTCTTC.

This clonotype appeared a few times. The chain employs TRBV2 and TRBJ2-7; TRBD1 agrees at 7 bases. The CDR3 consists of 16 residues. Germline-derived CDR1 and CDR2 are SNHLY and FYNNEI. J was trimmed by 5 bases and V by 4 bases; bases with no gene match: 14. The CDR3 nucleotides are TGTGCCAGCAGTGTTGCAGAGAGCAGGGGGACCCACGAGCAGTACTTC. It specifies CASSVAESRGTHEQYF. Looking up the rest from reference TRBV2 and TRBJ2-7 gives the full variable domain: EPEVTQTPSHQVTQMGQEVILRCVPISNHLYFYWYRQILGQKVEFLVSFYNNEISEKSEIFDDQFSVERPDGSNFTLKIRSTKLEDSAMYFCASSVAESRGTHEQYFGPGTRLTVT.

This clonotype was observed a handful of times. V gene TRBV19 combines with J gene TRBJ1-6; the match to TRBD1 covers 9 bases. Looked up from germline, CDR1 is LNHDA and CDR2 is SQIVND (reference sequence). The junction had 8 bases not matched to a gene; V was cut back by 5 bases and J by 9 bases. The CDR3 is made up of 15 amino acids. The CDR3 bases are TGTGCCAGTAGTTCCCCGGACAGGGGCGGTTCACCCCTCCACTTT. Its protein product is CASSSPDRGGSPLHF.

In this sample, this clonotype turned up a few times. V usage is TRBV16 and J usage is TRBJ1-1, with a weak D call TRBD1 (6 bases). The CDR3 spans 14 residues. Trimming removed 4 bases from V and 5 bases from J, with 14 bases in between. Germline-derived CDR1 and CDR2 are KGHSY and FQNENV. CDR3 region: CASSRGTGATEAFF. CDR3 bases: TGTGCCAGCAGCCGAGGGACGGGGGCAACTGAAGCTTTCTTT.

In this sample, this clonotype turned up a few times. The V gene is TRBV29-1, the J gene TRBJ2-1; 14 nucleotides match TRBD2. CDR1 is SQVTM, CDR2 ANQGSEA, per germline. The length of the CDR3 is 15 residues. J lost 9 bases, V lost 4 bases, and 8 bases had no gene match. In DNA form, the CDR3 reads TGCAGCGTTGCGCCGGGACTAGCGGGAGCTGGTGAGCAGTTCTTC. It codes for CSVAPGLAGAGEQFF.

This clonotype was counted a few times. The CDR3 protein is CASSLDSHRTYEQYF. The DNA of the CDR3 is TGTGCCAGCAGCTTGGACAGCCACCGTACCTACGAGCAGTACTTC. V gene TRBV5-7 combines with J gene TRBJ2-7; D is unclear. TRBV5-7 is flagged as an ORF with uncertain function. CDR3 length equals 15 residues. Trimming removed 0 bases from V and 2 bases from J, with 12 bases in between.

The chain uses TRBV29-1 and TRBJ2-7; 7 bases align to TRBD1. CDR1 and CDR2 (germline): SQVTM, ANQGSEA. The CDR3 extends over 14 amino acids. After removal of 6 bases from V and 2 bases from J, the junction contained 10 bases not matched to a gene. The DNA for the CDR3 is TGCAGCGTCACGCCGGACAGGAGTCCCTACGAGCAGTACTTC. This gives the protein CSVTPDRSPYEQYF.

This clonotype has more than one count but fewer than ten. This chain uses TRBV11-2 with TRBJ1-5; no firm D call. CDR3 length: 15 residues. Germline CDR1 and CDR2: SGHAT and FQNNGV. Trimming stripped 5 bases from V and 0 bases from J, with 11 bases between. The CDR3 sequence is CASSTGNPSNQPQHF. Here the CDR3 DNA reads TGTGCCAGCAGCACCGGGAACCCTAGCAATCAGCCCCAGCATTTT.

V is TRBV29-1 and J is TRBJ2-3; D is perhaps TRBD1 (7 bases). This CDR3 contains 16 residues. The germline V and J ends were trimmed by 4 bases and 3 bases, with 20 bases remaining between them. Germline V gene sequence: CDR1 SQVTM, CDR2 ANQGSEA. This CDR3 is CSVVGGQGQDTDTQYF. DNA of the CDR3: TGCAGCGTTGTTGGGGGGCAAGGACAGGATACAGATACGCAGTATTTT.

As for this clonotype: One end of the junction varies from germline; a read error may be responsible. The chain carries TRBV29-1 and TRBJ2-4; maybe TRBD2 (5 bases). Germline V lookup: CDR1 SQVTM, CDR2 ANQGSEA. This CDR3 spans 14 amino acids. Here the CDR3 DNA reads TGCAGCGTTACCTCCATGGGAGCCGAAAACATTCAGTACTTC. This encodes CSVTSMGAENIQYF.

This clonotype was counted between two and nine times. The chain combines TRBV20-1 with TRBJ2-7; possibly TRBD2 for D (5 bases). In germline, CDR1 is DFQATT, CDR2 SNEGSKA (reference sequence). This CDR3 is built from 12 residues. The V end lost 1 base, the J end lost 11 bases, and 15 bases lay between the germline ends. This CDR3 reads CSARGLGGEEYF. In DNA, the CDR3 is TGCAGTGCTAGAGGCCTTGGAGGAGAGGAGTACTTC.